This entry describes one T cell receptor beta chain. Most tumor samples had approximately 5 ug input DNA in two replicates. This table comes from immunoSEQ multiplex PCR, and its TCRdb copy is limited to in-frame clones, with some not included. The sample has some 12,000 clones, around 60% seen once; the top ten hold approximately 6.3%. Germline lookup yields CDR1 SGDLS and CDR2 YYNGEE. V was trimmed by 0 bases and J by 4 bases, leaving 12 bases between them. The CDR3 runs to 15 residues. The data belong to a study of neoadjuvant anti-PD-1 for oral cavity cancer. About the study: Nivolumab at 3 mg/kg was mostly given biweekly, three to four doses, pre-surgery. Around day 43, patients without progression received a fourth nivolumab dose before surgery.

Patients had HPV-negative, locally advanced oral cavity squamous cell carcinoma. The chain has TRBV9 and TRBJ2-3, with D perhaps matching TRBD1 (5 bases). This clonotype was obtained from a person aged 35-79 years with oral cavity squamous cell carcinoma. The donor label of this sample is uncertain. The material was tumor tissue, obtained before nivolumab (anti-PD-1) treatment. The CDR3 sequence is CASSVGSRGADTQYF. The DNA of the CDR3 is TGTGCCAGCAGCGTAGGGTCTAGGGGCGCAGATACGCAGTATTTT. The full variable domain, with the rest looked up from reference TRBV9 and TRBJ2-3, is DSGVTQTPKHLITATGQRVTLRCSPRSGDLSVYWYQQSLDQGLQFLIQYYNGEERAKGNILERFSAQQFPDLHSELNLSSLELGDSALYFCASSVGSRGADTQYFGPGTRLTVL.